This T cell receptor (beta chain) was sequenced in a study of cytomegalovirus exposure and HLA in healthy donors. Background on the study: Approximately 190 million T cells yielded more than 90 million unique TCR beta sequences, as an earlier analysis found.

Amplification used 60 Vbeta primers and 13 Jbeta primers. Sequencing used immunoSEQ multiplex PCR; TCRdb keeps in-frame clones, though not all of them. Altogether about 160,000 clones are present, approximately 80% being singletons, with the ten largest covering 8.5%. Overall study findings and caveats: Further analysis, carried out later, found HLA-associated TCR beta chains more clonally expanded than equally common other chains. Most of the CMV-associated TCR beta chains (in a later analysis) appeared to be HLA-restricted.

In regard to this clone: Its antigen is not identified.

Deletions cut 0 bases from V and 2 bases from J, with 6 bases between. From germline, CDR1 is SGHNT and CDR2 YYREEE (reference sequence). The CDR3 totals 14 residues. This TCR was recovered from a male donor in good health and CMV-seropositive. The sequenced sample was PBMCs. This chain connects TRBV5-4 to TRBJ2-1, with D perhaps TRBD1 (5 bases). The DNA of the CDR3 is TGTGCCAGCAGCTTGGGCAGGGCCTACAATGAGCAGTTCTTC. It specifies CASSLGRAYNEQFF.